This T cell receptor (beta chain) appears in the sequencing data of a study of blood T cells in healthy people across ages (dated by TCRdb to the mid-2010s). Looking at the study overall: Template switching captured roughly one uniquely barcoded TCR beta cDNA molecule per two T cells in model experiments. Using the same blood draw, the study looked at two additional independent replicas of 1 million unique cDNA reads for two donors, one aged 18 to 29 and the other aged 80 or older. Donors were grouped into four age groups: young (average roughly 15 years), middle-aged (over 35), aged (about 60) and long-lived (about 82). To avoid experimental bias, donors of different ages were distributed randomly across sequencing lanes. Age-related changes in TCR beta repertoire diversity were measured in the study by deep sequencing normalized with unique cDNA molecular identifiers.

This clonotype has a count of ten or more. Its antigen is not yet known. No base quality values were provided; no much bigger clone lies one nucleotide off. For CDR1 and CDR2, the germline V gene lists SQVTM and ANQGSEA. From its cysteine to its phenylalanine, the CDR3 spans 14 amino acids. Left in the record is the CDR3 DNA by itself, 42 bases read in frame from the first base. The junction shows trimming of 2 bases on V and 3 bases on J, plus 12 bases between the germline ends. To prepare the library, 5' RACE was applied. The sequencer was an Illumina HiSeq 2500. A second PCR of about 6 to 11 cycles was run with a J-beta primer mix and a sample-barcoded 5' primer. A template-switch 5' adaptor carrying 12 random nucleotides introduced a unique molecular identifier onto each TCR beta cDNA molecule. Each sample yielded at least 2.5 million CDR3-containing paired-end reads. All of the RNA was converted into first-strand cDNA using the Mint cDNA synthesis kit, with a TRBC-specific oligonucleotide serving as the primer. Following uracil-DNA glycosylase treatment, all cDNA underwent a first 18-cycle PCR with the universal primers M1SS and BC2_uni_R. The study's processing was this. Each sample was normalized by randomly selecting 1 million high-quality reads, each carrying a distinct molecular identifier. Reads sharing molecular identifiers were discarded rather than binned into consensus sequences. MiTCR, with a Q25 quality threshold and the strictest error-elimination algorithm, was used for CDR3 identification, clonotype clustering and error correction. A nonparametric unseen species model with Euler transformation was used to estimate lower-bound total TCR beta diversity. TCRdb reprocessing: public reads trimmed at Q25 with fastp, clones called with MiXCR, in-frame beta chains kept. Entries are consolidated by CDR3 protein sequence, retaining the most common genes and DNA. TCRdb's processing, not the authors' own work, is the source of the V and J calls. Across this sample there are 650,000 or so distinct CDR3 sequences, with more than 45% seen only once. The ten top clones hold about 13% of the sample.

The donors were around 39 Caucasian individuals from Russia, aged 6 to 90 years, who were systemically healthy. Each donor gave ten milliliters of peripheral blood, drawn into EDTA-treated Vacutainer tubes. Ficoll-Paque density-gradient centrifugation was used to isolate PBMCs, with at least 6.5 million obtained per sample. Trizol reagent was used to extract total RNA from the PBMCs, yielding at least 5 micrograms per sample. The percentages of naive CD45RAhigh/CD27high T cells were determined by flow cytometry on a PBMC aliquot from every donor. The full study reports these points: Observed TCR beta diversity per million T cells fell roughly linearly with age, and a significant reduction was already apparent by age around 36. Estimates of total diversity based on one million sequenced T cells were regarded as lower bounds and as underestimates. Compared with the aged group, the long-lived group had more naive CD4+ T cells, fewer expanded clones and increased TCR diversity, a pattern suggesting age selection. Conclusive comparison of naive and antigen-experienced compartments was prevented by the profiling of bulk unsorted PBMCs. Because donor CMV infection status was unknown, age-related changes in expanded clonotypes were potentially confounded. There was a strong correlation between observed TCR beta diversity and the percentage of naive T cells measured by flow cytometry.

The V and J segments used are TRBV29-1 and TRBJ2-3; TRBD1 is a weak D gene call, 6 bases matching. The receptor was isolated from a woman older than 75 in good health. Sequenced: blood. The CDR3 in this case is CSVERGSGTDTQYF. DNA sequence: TGCAGCGTTGAAAGGGGGTCAGGGACAGATACGCAGTATTTT.